This TCR beta chain was identified in a study of type 1 regulatory T cells. J was trimmed by 5 bases and V by 0 bases; bases with no gene match: 6. This CDR3 region has 15 residues. Germline CDR1 and CDR2: SEHNR and FQNEAQ (reference sequence). A note on this clonotype: Its antigen is not identified.

TCRdb recomputed calls from the reads with MiXCR, one row per CDR3 protein. The table lists around 65,000 distinct CDR3 sequences, 49% of them singletons, with more than 2% in the top ten. The clonotype originates from a human donor in good health. What was sequenced was cultured non-Tr1 T cells, either the whole culture or a sorted T cell fraction (not recorded which). The gene calls are TRBV7-9 and TRBJ1-1, with 7 bases fitting TRBD1. CDR3 nucleotide sequence: TGTGCCAGCAGCTTAGCGGGGCAGGGGGGGACTGAAGCTTTCTTT. This gives the protein CASSLAGQGGTEAFF.